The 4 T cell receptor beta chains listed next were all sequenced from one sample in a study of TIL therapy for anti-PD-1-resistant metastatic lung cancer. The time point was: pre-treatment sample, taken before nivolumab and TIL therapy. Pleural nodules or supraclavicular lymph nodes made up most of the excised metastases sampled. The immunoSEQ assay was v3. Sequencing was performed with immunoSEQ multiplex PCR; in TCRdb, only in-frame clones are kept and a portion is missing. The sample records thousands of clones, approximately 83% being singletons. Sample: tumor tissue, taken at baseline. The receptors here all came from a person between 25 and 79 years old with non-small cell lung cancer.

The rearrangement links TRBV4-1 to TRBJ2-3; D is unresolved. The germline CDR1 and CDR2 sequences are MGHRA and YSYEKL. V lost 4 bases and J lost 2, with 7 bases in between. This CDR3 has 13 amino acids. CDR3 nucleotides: TGCGCCAGCAGCCTCGGATCCACAGATACGCAGTATTTT. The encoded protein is CASSLGSTDTQYF.

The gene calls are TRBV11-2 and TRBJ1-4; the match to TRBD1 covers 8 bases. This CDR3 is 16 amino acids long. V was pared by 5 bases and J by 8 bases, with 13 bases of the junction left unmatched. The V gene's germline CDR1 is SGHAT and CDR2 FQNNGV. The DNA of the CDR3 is TGTGCCAGCAGCGGCCCGGACAGGGTATTATGGGAAAAACTGTTTTTT. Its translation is CASSGPDRVLWEKLFF.

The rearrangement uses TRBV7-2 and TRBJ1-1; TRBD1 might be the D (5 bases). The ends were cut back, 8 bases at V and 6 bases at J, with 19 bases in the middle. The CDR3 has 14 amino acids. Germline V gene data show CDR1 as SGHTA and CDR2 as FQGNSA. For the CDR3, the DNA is TGTGCCAGCGCAGTCGGGGGTATCCTGGCTGAAGCTTTCTTT. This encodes CASAVGGILAEAFF.

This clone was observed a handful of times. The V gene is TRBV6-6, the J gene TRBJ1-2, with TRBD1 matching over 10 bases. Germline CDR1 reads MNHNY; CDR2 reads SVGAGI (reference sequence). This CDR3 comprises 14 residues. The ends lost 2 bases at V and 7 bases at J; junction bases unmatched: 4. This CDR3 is CASSYPDRGLGYTF. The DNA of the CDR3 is TGTGCCAGCAGTTACCCCGACAGGGGGCTTGGCTACACCTTC.